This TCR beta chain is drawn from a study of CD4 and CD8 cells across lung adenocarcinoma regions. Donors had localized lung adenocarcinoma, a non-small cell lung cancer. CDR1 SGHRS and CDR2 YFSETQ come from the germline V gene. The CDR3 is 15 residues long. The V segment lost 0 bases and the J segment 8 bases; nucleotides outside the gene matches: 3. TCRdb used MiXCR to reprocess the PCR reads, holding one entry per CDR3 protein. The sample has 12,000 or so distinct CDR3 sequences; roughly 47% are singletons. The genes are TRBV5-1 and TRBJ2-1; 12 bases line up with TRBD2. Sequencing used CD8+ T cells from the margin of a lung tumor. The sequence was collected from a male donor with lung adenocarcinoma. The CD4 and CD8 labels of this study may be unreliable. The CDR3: CASSLGLAGVDEQFF. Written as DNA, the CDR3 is TGCGCCAGCAGCTTGGGACTAGCGGGAGTTGATGAGCAGTTCTTC.